In its sample, the clone carrying this TCR beta chain was seen many times. The V and J ends lost 2 bases and 4 bases respectively, with 12 bases between them. Per the germline V gene, CDR1 is MNHEY and CDR2 is SVGAGI. This CDR3 spans 14 amino acids. Via MiXCR, TCRdb re-called the RT-PCR reads, giving one row per CDR3 protein. The sample lists about 520,000 distinct CDR3 sequences, about a tenth seen once, with more than 10% in the top ten. The data originate from a study of response to subunit inactivated influenza vaccine. The receptor comes from a man between 50 and 59 years old who received an inactivated influenza vaccine. Material: PBMCs from blood, obtained 40 to 50 days after vaccination. The chain recombines TRBV6-5 with TRBJ2-7; tentative D call: TRBD1 (5 bases). The CDR3 loop is CASSYRGRVYEQYF. The DNA for the CDR3 is TGTGCCAGCAGTTACCGTGGCAGGGTTTACGAGCAGTACTTC.